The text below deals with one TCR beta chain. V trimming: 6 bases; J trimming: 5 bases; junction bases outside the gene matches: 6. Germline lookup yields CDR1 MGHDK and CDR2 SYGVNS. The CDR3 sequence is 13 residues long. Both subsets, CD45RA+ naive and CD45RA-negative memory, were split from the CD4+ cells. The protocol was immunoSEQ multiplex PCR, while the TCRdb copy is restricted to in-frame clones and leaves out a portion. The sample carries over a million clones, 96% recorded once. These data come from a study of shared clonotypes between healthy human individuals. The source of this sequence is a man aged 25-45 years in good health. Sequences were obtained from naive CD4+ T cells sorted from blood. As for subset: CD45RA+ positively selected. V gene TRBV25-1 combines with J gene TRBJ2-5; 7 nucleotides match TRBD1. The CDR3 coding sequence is TGTGCCAGCAGGATGACAGGGAAGGAGACCCAGTACTTC. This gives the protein CASRMTGKETQYF.